A single sample gave rise to the 28 T cell receptor beta chains below, sequenced in a study of T cell responses to AZD1222 COVID-19 vaccine. The assay was immunoSEQ multiplex PCR, and TCRdb's table has in-frame clones only and misses some. The sample yields about 140,000 clones, more than 90% seen once. The sequences come from peripheral blood, collected on day 0 of AZD1222 vaccination. These TCRs come from an adult in good health.

V gene TRBV30 combines with J gene TRBJ2-5; 13 bases match TRBD2. The V gene's germline CDR1 is GTSNPN and CDR2 SVGIG (reference sequence). CDR3 size: 15 residues. V gave up 5 bases and J gave up 3 bases; unmatched junction bases: 6. The CDR3 loop is CAWALGLAGEETQYF. In DNA, the CDR3 is TGTGCCTGGGCATTAGGACTAGCGGGAGAAGAGACCCAGTACTTC.

The chain recombines TRBV5-1 with TRBJ2-7, with D possibly TRBD1 on 5 matching bases. The CDR3 spans 14 residues. The V end was cut by 4 bases, the J end by 5 bases, with 16 bases between. Germline assignment: CDR1 SGHRS and CDR2 YFSETQ. For the CDR3, the DNA is TGCGCCAGCAGCCGCCGGGCCCAGGGCAACGAGCAGTACTTC. It is translated as CASSRRAQGNEQYF.

The V and J genes are TRBV7-8 and TRBJ2-7; D gene unclear. The germline V gene encodes CDR1 SGHVS and CDR2 FQNEAQ. Trimming removed 1 base at V and 3 bases at J, with 7 bases between. This CDR3 comprises 13 residues. Written as DNA, the CDR3 is TGTGCCAGCAGCTTAGGGGGTGACTACGAGCAGTACTTC. This sequence encodes CASSLGGDYEQYF.

The chain is built from TRBV6-5 and TRBJ1-3, with 9 bases identical to TRBD1. Germline CDR1 is MNHEY and CDR2 is SVGAGI. J lost 5 bases, V lost 6 bases, and 5 bases had no gene match. CDR3 size: 14 residues. CDR3 in DNA: TGTGCCAGCAGGCCGGGACAGGGACGAAACACCATATATTTT. As protein: CASRPGQGRNTIYF.

This sequence joins TRBV27 and TRBJ2-1, with D uncertain. Deletions cut 1 base from V and 6 bases from J, with 28 bases between. From germline, CDR1 is MNHEY and CDR2 SMNVEV (reference sequence). The CDR3 totals 20 residues. The CDR3, as DNA: TGTGCCAGCAGTTTATTCTCTTTTCGGTTCGGGTCCCAAATAATCAATGAGCAGTTCTTC. Amino acid sequence: CASSLFSFRFGSQIINEQFF.

This sequence joins TRBV7-9 and TRBJ2-7; 8 bases line up with TRBD2. CDR1 is SEHNR, CDR2 FQNEAQ, per germline (reference sequence). With V trimmed by 4 bases and J by 6 bases, 11 bases remained unmatched. The CDR3 spans 15 residues. CDR3 DNA: TGTGCCAGCAGCTCAAAGGGACTAGGAGGAGGCGAGCAGTACTTC. The encoded protein is CASSSKGLGGGEQYF.

The chain links TRBV9 to TRBJ2-7; 9 bases are shared with TRBD1. With V trimmed by 3 bases and J by 6 bases, 10 bases remained unmatched. CDR3 length equals 15 residues. Germline assignment: CDR1 SGDLS and CDR2 YYNGEE. Here the CDR3 reads CASSAGAGTGTEQYF. The CDR3 DNA is TGTGCCAGCAGCGCCGGGGCCGGGACAGGGACCGAGCAGTACTTC. The complete variable domain, with remaining parts taken from reference TRBV9 and TRBJ2-7, reads DSGVTQTPKHLITATGQRVTLRCSPRSGDLSVYWYQQSLDQGLQFLIQYYNGEERAKGNILERFSAQQFPDLHSELNLSSLELGDSALYFCASSAGAGTGTEQYFGPGTRLTVT.

The chain joins TRBV6-5 to TRBJ2-5; 7 nucleotides agree with TRBD1. The trim removed 8 bases at V and 2 bases at J, leaving 5 bases unmatched. CDR3 length: 13 residues. The germline V gene encodes CDR1 MNHEY and CDR2 SVGAGI. The CDR3 DNA reads TGTGCCAGCCAGGGACAGCTACAAGAGACCCAGTACTTC. It is translated as CASQGQLQETQYF.

This sequence joins TRBV5-6 and TRBJ1-6; 7 nucleotides match TRBD1. The germline V gene encodes CDR1 SGHDT and CDR2 YYEEEE. The CDR3 sequence is 14 residues long. V lost 0 bases to trimming and J lost 7 bases; unmatched junction nucleotides: 1. The DNA of the CDR3 is TGTGCCAGCAGCTTGGGGACAGGAAATTCACCCCTCCACTTT. Translation gives CASSLGTGNSPLHF.

CDR3 nucleotides: TGTGCCACCAGTGACCCCGGATACACCTATGAGCAGTTCTTC. Translated, it gives CATSDPGYTYEQFF. The genes are TRBV24-1 and TRBJ2-1; D not certain. CDR3 size: 14 residues. CDR1 is KGHDR, CDR2 SFDVKD, per germline. Trimming took 4 bases from V and 8 from J, leaving 14 bases between them.

The rearrangement links TRBV27 to TRBJ2-7; TRBD1 agrees at 9 bases. Losses at the gene ends were 5 bases for V and 6 bases for J; bases not matched to a gene: 8. The CDR3 is made up of 14 amino acids. Germline CDR1 reads MNHEY; CDR2 reads SMNVEV (reference sequence). In DNA, the CDR3 is TGTGCCAGCAGTCCCACAGGGGGCAATCTCGAGCAGTACTTC. This codes for CASSPTGGNLEQYF.

The rearrangement uses TRBV5-4 and TRBJ1-5; a weak D match, TRBD1 (6 bases). CDR1 is SGHNT, CDR2 YYREEE, per germline (reference sequence). Trimming pared 5 bases from V and 5 bases from J, leaving 29 bases between. The CDR3 loop spans 19 amino acids. CDR3 coding DNA: TGTGCCAGCAGGGGGATCCGGGACACTCTACGTCCTAAGGATCAGCCCCAGCATTTT. This gives the protein CASRGIRDTLRPKDQPQHF.

The V and J genes are TRBV4-1 and TRBJ2-3, with D tentatively TRBD1 or TRBD2 (5 bases each). The CDR3 is 16 residues long. The germline gives CDR1 MGHRA, CDR2 YSYEKL. V lost 6 bases, J lost 3 bases, and 19 bases lay in between. Here the CDR3 reads CASRGDGFFGTDTQYF. As DNA, the CDR3 is TGCGCCAGCAGGGGGGACGGGTTCTTCGGGACAGATACGCAGTATTTT.

The J gene is TRBJ1-5, the V gene TRBV24-1; 8 nucleotides agree with TRBD1. The CDR3 length is 13 residues. V lost 6 bases, J lost 7 bases, and 4 bases stayed unmatched. The germline gives CDR1 KGHDR, CDR2 SFDVKD. The CDR3 protein is CATSSGGEQPQHF. In DNA form, the CDR3 reads TGTGCCACCAGTTCAGGGGGCGAACAGCCCCAGCATTTT.

The chain is built from TRBV4-1 and TRBJ1-2; D might be TRBD1 (6 bases). The CDR3 length is 13 residues. The germline CDR1 and CDR2 sequences are MGHRA and YSYEKL. V lost 3 bases and J 4 bases, leaving 9 bases between the germline ends. The CDR3 DNA follows: TGCGCCAGCAGCCATGCAGGGGCCTATGGCTACACCTTC. Translating it yields CASSHAGAYGYTF.

The rearrangement joins TRBV7-6 to TRBJ1-2; 9 bases align to TRBD1. The CDR3 length is 14 residues. Germline lookup yields CDR1 SGHVS and CDR2 FNYEAQ. V dropped 5 bases and J dropped 4; count of bases not matched to a gene: 5. The CDR3 loop reads CASSPDRGGYGYTF. For the CDR3, the DNA is TGTGCCAGCAGCCCGGACAGGGGTGGCTATGGCTACACCTTC.

The J gene is TRBJ1-5, the V gene TRBV27; D may be TRBD1 (5 bases). Germline V gene sequence: CDR1 MNHEY, CDR2 SMNVEV (reference sequence). Deletions cut 6 bases from V and 9 bases from J, with 18 bases between. The CDR3 has 14 amino acids. The CDR3 protein is CASRAGTGHRPQHF. As DNA, the CDR3 is TGTGCCAGCAGAGCTGGGACGGGTCATCGGCCCCAGCATTTT.

The V gene is TRBV20-1, the J gene TRBJ2-1; 7 bases are shared with TRBD2. The CDR3 has 15 residues. The ends lost 3 bases at V and 2 bases at J; junction bases unmatched: 7. The germline CDR1 and CDR2 sequences are DFQATT and SNEGSKA (reference sequence). CDR3 residues: CSASTSVGAYNEQFF. DNA for the CDR3: TGCAGTGCTAGTACTAGCGTCGGTGCCTACAATGAGCAGTTCTTC.

This clone was observed once. This chain joins TRBV5-1 and TRBJ1-2; TRBD1 matches 10 bases. The CDR3 runs to 16 residues. Looked up from germline, CDR1 is SGHRS and CDR2 is YFSETQ. V lost 2 bases to trimming and J lost 7 bases; unmatched junction nucleotides: 11. DNA of the CDR3: TGCGCCAGCAGCTTAGGACAGGGGGATTTGTCCACTGGCTACACCTTC. This gives the protein CASSLGQGDLSTGYTF.

This clone has a single count. The chain is built from TRBV13 and TRBJ1-2, with 9 bases fitting TRBD1. The length of the CDR3 is 15 residues. The junction had 10 bases not matched to a gene; V was cut back by 6 bases and J by 5 bases. The germline CDR1 and CDR2 sequences are PRHDT and FYEKMQ (reference sequence). CDR3 in DNA: TGTGCCAGCAGTCCGCGGGGACAGGGAGTTTATGGCTACACCTTC. Protein sequence: CASSPRGQGVYGYTF.

The V and J genes are TRBV24-1 and TRBJ2-3; TRBD1 aligns across 10 bases. V gave up 6 bases and J gave up 4 bases; unmatched junction bases: 6. Germline V gene lookup returns CDR1 KGHDR and CDR2 SFDVKD. This CDR3 has 15 residues. The CDR3 region is CATSSTGGWADTQYF. The CDR3 coding sequence is TGTGCCACCAGTTCGACAGGGGGCTGGGCAGATACGCAGTATTTT.

The chain combines TRBV30 with TRBJ2-1; D may be TRBD2 (6 bases). CDR3 length: 15 amino acids. V lost 0 bases to trimming and J lost 7 bases, with 16 bases between them. Germline V gene lookup returns CDR1 GTSNPN and CDR2 SVGIG (reference sequence). CDR3 loop: CAWSVRGRMTNEQFF. For the CDR3, the DNA is TGTGCCTGGAGTGTACGAGGGAGGATGACTAATGAGCAGTTCTTC.

The V and J genes are TRBV4-1 and TRBJ1-1, with D maybe TRBD1 (6 bases). CDR1 is MGHRA and CDR2 is YSYEKL in the germline V gene. The germline V and J ends were trimmed by 4 bases and 7 bases, with 16 bases remaining between them. This CDR3 has 14 residues. CDR3 in DNA: TGCGCCAGCAGCCCCCGCCGGCTAGGGGGTGAAGCTTTCTTT. This translates into CASSPRRLGGEAFF.

V gene TRBV10-3 combines with J gene TRBJ1-2, with D perhaps matching TRBD1 (5 bases). Looked up from germline, CDR1 is ENHRY and CDR2 is SYGVKD. The CDR3 length is 19 residues. V gave up 3 bases and J gave up 2 bases, with 25 bases separating them. The CDR3 sequence is CAISEGRLLLRGGNYGYTF. The CDR3 DNA follows: TGTGCCATCAGTGAAGGTCGACTACTTCTGAGGGGTGGGAACTATGGCTACACCTTC.

The rearrangement uses TRBV18 and TRBJ2-3; D may match TRBD1 or TRBD2 (5 bases each). The germline V gene encodes CDR1 KGHSH and CDR2 LQKENI. Trimming took off 3 bases at V and 7 bases at J, with 17 bases between the two ends. The CDR3 length is 15 residues. The CDR3 sequence is CASSPTGQGVNTQYF. For the CDR3, the DNA is TGTGCCAGCTCACCCACGGGGCAGGGTGTAAATACGCAGTATTTT.

This chain joins TRBV9 and TRBJ2-7, with TRBD2 matching 7 bases. Germline CDR1 and CDR2: SGDLS and YYNGEE. CDR3 length equals 14 residues. The V segment lost 0 bases and the J segment 2 bases; nucleotides outside the gene matches: 2. The chain's CDR3 is CASSVAGLPYEQYF. The CDR3 bases are TGTGCCAGCAGCGTAGCGGGACTACCCTACGAGCAGTACTTC.

V gene TRBV3-1 (or the pseudogene TRBV3-2) combines with J gene TRBJ1-6; a weak D match, TRBD1 (5 bases). This CDR3 is built from 14 residues. Germline-derived CDR1 and CDR2 are LGHDT and YNNKEL (reference sequence). V was clipped by 4 bases and J by 8 bases, with 12 bases between them. Here the CDR3 DNA reads TGTGCCAGCAGCCCTCTTTGGGGGGATTCACCCCTCCACTTT. Translating it yields CASSPLWGDSPLHF.

CDR3 coding DNA: TGTGCTAGTGGTTTGGTACTGGCAGGGTCGTTGGGGACCTCGAGTAGCACTGAAGCTTTCTTT. It codes for CASGLVLAGSLGTSSSTEAFF. The chain is built from TRBV12-5 and TRBJ1-1; TRBD1 might be the D (5 bases). The CDR3 contains 21 residues. The germline CDR1 and CDR2 sequences are LGHNT and FRNRAP. V was clipped by 0 bases and J by 4 bases, with 30 bases between them.